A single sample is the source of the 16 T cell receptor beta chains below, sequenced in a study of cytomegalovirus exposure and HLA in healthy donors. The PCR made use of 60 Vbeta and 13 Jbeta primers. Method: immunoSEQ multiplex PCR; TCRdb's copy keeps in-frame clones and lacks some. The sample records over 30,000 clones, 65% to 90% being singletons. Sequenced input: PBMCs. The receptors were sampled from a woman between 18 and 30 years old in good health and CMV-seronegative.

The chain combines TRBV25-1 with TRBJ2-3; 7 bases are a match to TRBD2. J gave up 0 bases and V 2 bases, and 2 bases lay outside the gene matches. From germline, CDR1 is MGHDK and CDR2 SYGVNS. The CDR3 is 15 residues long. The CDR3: CASSEREASTDTQYF. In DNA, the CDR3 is TGTGCCAGCAGTGAACGGGAGGCTAGCACAGATACGCAGTATTTT.

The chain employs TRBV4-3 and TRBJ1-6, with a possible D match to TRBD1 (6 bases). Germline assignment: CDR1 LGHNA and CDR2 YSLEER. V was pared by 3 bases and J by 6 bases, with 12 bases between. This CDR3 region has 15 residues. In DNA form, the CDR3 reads TGCGCCAGCAGCCATCCCGACAGGTCTAATTCACCCCTCCACTTT. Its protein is CASSHPDRSNSPLHF.

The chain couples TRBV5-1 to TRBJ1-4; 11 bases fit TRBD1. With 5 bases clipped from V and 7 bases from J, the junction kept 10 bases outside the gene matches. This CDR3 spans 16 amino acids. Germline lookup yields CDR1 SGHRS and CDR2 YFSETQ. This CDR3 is CASSLEGQGAFEKLFF. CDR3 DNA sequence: TGCGCCAGCAGTCTGGAAGGACAGGGGGCTTTTGAAAAACTGTTTTTT.

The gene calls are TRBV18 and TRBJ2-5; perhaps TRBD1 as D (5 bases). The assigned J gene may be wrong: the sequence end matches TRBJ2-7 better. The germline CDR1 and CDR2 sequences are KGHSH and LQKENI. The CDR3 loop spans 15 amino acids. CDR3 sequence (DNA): TGTGCCAGCTCACCACGAGACAGTTTCCCCTACGAGCAGTACTTC. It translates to CASSPRDSFPYEQYF.

CDR3: CASSYFPGDYNSPLHF. The CDR3 DNA reads as TGTGCCAGCAGTTACTTTCCAGGGGACTATAATTCACCCCTCCACTTT. V gene TRBV6-5 combines with J gene TRBJ1-6; D may be TRBD1 (6 bases). The CDR3 spans 16 residues. The germline V gene has CDR1 MNHEY and CDR2 SVGAGI. Trimming removed 1 base from V and 3 bases from J, with 10 bases in between.

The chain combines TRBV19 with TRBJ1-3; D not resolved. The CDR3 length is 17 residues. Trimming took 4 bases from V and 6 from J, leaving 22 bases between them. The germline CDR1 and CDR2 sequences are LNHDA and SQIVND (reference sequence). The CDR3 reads CASSTATRETLANTIYF. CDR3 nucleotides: TGTGCCAGTAGTACCGCCACTCGGGAGACTCTGGCAAACACCATATATTTT.

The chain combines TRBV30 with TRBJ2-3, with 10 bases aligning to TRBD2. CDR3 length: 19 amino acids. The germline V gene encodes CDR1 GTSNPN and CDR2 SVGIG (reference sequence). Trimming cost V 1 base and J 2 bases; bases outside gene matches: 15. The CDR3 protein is CAWSAPGLASTTITDTQYF. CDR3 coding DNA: TGTGCCTGGAGTGCGCCGGGACTAGCGTCTACTACGATCACAGATACGCAGTATTTT.

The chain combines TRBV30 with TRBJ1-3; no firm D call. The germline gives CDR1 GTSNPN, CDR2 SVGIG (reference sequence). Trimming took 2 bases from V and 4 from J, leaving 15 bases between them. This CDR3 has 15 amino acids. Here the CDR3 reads CAWSRFAGEGNTIYF. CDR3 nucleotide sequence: TGTGCCTGGAGTCGATTTGCAGGCGAGGGAAACACCATATATTTT.

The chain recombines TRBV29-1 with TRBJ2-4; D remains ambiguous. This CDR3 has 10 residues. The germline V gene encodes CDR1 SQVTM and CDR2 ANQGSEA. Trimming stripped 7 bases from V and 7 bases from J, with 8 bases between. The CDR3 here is CSARSNIQYF. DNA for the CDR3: TGCAGCGCTCGTAGCAACATTCAGTACTTC.

The chain's CDR3 is CASSYSGLGTQYF. Written as DNA, the CDR3 is TGTGCCAGCAGTTACAGCGGTCTTGGGACCCAGTACTTC. V and J are TRBV7-2 and TRBJ2-5; a weak D match, TRBD2 (5 bases). With 6 bases removed from V and 7 bases from J, the gap between germline ends came to 15 bases. Germline V lookup: CDR1 SGHTA, CDR2 FQGNSA. The CDR3 contains 13 residues.

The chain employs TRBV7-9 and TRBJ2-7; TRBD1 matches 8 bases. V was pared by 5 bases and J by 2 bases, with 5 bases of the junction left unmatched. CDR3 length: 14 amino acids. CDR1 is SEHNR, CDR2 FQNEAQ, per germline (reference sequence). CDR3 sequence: CASSRGGQAYEQYF. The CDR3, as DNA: TGTGCCAGCAGCCGAGGGGGACAGGCCTACGAGCAGTACTTC.

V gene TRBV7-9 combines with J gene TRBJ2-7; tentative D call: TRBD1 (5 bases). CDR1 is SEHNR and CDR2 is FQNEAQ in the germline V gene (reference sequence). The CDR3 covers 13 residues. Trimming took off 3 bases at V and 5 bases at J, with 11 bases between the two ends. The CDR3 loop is CASSLAGFDEQYF. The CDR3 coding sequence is TGTGCCAGCAGCTTGGCAGGGTTCGACGAGCAGTACTTC. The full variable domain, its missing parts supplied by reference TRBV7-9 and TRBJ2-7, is DTGVSQNPRHKITKRGQNVTFRCDPISEHNRLYWYRQTLGQGPEFLTYFQNEAQLEKSRLLSDRFSAERPKGSFSTLEIQRTEQGDSAMYLCASSLAGFDEQYFGPGTRLTVT.

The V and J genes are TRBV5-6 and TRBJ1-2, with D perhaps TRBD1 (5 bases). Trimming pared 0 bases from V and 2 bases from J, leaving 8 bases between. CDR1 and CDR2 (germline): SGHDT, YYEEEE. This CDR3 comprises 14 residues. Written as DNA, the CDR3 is TGTGCCAGCAGCTTGGAGCAGGGAAACTATGGCTACACCTTC. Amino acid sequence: CASSLEQGNYGYTF.

This CDR3 reads CAISDETSGNYEQYF. The CDR3, as DNA: TGTGCCATCAGTGATGAGACTAGCGGGAACTACGAGCAGTACTTC. The J gene is TRBJ2-7, the V gene TRBV10-3; 11 positions agree with TRBD2. The J segment lost 3 bases and the V segment lost 3 bases, leaving 4 bases of the junction unmatched. The CDR3 covers 15 residues. Germline V gives CDR1 ENHRY, CDR2 SYGVKD.

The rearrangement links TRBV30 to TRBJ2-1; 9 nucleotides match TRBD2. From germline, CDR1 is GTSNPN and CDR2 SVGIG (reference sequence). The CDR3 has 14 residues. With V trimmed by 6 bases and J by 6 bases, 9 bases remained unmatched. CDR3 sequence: CACAGTSIFNEQFF. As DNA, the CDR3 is TGTGCCTGCGCCGGGACTAGCATCTTCAATGAGCAGTTCTTC.

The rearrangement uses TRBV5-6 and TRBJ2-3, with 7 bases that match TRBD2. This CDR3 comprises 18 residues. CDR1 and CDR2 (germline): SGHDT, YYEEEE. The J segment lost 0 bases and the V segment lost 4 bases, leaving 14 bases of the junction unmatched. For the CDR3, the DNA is TGTGCCAGCAGCCCCGTTACTCAAGCGGGGCTTAGCACAGATACGCAGTATTTT. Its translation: CASSPVTQAGLSTDTQYF.